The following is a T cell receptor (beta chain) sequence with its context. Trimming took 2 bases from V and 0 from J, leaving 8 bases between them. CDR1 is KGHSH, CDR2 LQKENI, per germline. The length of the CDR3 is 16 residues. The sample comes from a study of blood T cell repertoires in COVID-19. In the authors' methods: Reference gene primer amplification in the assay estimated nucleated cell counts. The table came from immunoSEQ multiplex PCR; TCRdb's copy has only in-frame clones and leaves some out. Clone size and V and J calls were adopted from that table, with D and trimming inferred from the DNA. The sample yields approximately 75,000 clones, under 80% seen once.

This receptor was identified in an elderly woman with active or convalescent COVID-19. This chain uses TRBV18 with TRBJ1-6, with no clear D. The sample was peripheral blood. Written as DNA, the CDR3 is TGTGCCAGCTCACCAATGCCCGGCTCCTATAATTCACCCCTCCACTTT. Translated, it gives CASSPMPGSYNSPLHF.